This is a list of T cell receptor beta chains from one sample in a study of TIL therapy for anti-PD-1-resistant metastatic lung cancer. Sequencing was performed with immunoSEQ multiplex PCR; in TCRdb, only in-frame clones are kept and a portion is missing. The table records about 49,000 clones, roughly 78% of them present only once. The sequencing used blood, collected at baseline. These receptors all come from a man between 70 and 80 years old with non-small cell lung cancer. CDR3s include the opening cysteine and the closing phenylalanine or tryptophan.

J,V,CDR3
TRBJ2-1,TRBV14,CASASGSSNEQFF
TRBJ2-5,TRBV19,CASSGALVKAIQETQYF
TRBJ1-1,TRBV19,CASLGADGYTEAFF
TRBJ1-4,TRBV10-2,CASRPLDRVVGEKLFF
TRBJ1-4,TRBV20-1,CSAPEDEKLFF
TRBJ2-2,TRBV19,CASSILAGATGELFF
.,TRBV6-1,CASSEGLVLSYEQYF
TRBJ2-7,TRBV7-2,CASSLDRQASYEQYF
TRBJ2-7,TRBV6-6,CASSTEGQGAHEQYF
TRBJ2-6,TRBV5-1,CASSSGPVSGANVLTF
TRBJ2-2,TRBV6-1,CASRLFGGTGELFF
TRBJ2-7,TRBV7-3,CASSQGQRYEQYF
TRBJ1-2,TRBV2,CASRGQGADYGYTF
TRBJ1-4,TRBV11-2,CASSFTGLNEKLFF
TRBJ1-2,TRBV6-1,CASSEGVSYGYTF
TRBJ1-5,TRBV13,CASSLGRDQPQHF
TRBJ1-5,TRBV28,CASSMSISGSNQPQHF
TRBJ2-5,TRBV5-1,CASSLLAGEETQYF
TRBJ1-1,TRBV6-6,CASLRGGDTEAFF
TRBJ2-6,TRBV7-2,CASSLAGDASGANVLTF
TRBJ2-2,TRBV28,CASSAISVVAGNTGELFF
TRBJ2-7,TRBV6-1,CASSDSAGGIYEQYF
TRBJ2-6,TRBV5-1,CASSLAFNRRLGHSGANVLTF
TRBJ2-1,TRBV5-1,CASSWGVAGGQNEQFF
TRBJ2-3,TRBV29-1,CSASTSGGTDTQYF
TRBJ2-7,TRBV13,CASSPPDRRYEQYF
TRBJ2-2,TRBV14,CASSQDPGRAGELFF
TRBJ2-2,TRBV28,CASTRGRQGAATGELFF
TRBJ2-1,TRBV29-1,CSVEDILAGTFGEQFF
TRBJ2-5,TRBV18,CASSRERETQYF
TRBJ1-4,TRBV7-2,CASSLWGGGTNEKLFF
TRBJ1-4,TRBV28,CASSLFTATNEKLFF
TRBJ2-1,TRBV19,CASSSELYEQFF
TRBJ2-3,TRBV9,CASSSRTSGRTSSTDTQYF
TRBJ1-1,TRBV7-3,CASSLYGGNTEAFF
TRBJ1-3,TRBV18,CASSPDPGNTIYF